Listed below are T cell receptor beta chains from one sample, sequenced in a study of blood T cell repertoires in COVID-19. This table comes from immunoSEQ multiplex PCR, and its TCRdb copy is limited to in-frame clones, with some not included. The profile shows 200,000 to 250,000 clones, 85% to 90% of them singletons. Specimen: PBMCs or T cells enriched from blood (not recorded which). These receptors were obtained from a man aged 45-65 years who had been exposed to COVID-19. Each CDR3 is given with its conserved first and last residue. A D gene is named only where the DNA matches it firmly. Rows give clone size only sometimes, using once, few, many, or a class for an expanded clone.

>TRBD1|TRBV28|.|TRBJ1-4
TGTGCCAGCAGTACTCGACAGGGGATCTTGACTAATGAAAAACTGTTTTTT
CASSTRQGILTNEKLFF
>TRBD2|TRBV5-5|.|TRBJ2-1
TGTGCCAGCAGCTTCCCCCTAGCGGGGGCCCTCCCCAATGAGCAGTTCTTC
CASSFPLAGALPNEQFF
>.|TRBV24-1|.|TRBJ1-5
TGTGCCACCAGTGATCCGCGGGCAGGTGATGGGCCCCAGCATTTT
CATSDPRAGDGPQHF
>.|TRBV19|.|TRBJ1-5
TGTGCCAGTAGTATTGAGGGTGTTGGCAATCAGCCCCAGCATTTT
CASSIEGVGNQPQHF
>.|TRBV7-8|.|TRBJ2-3
TGTGCCAGCAGCTTAGAGAGAACAGATACGCAGTATTTT
CASSLERTDTQYF
>.|TRBV19|.|TRBJ1-5
TGTGCCAGTAATAGCGGGGGAGGTTATCAGCCCCAGCATTTT
CASNSGGGYQPQHF
>.|TRBV5-4|.|TRBJ1-6
TGTGCCAGCAGCTCCGGGGGGGGCCTCTCCTATAATTCACCCCTCCACTTT
CASSSGGGLSYNSPLHF
>TRBD2|TRBV7-9|.|TRBJ2-1
TGTGCCAGCAGTGTCAGCGGGAGGGTATACAATGAGCAGTTCTTC
CASSVSGRVYNEQFF
>.|TRBV7-9|.|TRBJ2-1
TGTGCCAGCAGCTCCCCCAGGGCGGGATCCTACAATGAGCAGTTCTTC
CASSSPRAGSYNEQFF
>.|TRBV19|once|TRBJ1-5
TGTGCCAGTAGGGACACCCTAGATCAGCCCCAGCATTTT
CASRDTLDQPQHF
>.|TRBV3-1/TRBV3-2|.|TRBJ2-1
TGTGCCAGCAGCCTGAAACCACAGATCCACAATGAGCAGTTCTTC
CASSLKPQIHNEQFF
>.|TRBV19|.|TRBJ1-1
TGTGCCAGTAGACAGCCAGGGTTCTCCATGAACACTGAAGCTTTCTTT
CASRQPGFSMNTEAFF
>.|TRBV11-2|.|TRBJ1-3
TGTGCCAGCAGCCCCACGACAGGTTCCGGAAACACCATATATTTT
CASSPTTGSGNTIYF
>.|TRBV7-9|.|TRBJ1-4
TGTGCCAGCAGCGTGCGGGAGGGCAGGGAAAAACTGTTTTTT
CASSVREGREKLFF
>.|TRBV9|.|TRBJ2-1
TGTGCCAGCAGCCCCCCTCAAGCGGACTCGAGGCATAATGAGCAGTTCTTC
CASSPPQADSRHNEQFF
>.|TRBV19|.|TRBJ1-1
TGTGCCAGTAGTATCCTCGGGGGTCAGTACACTGAAGCTTTCTTT
CASSILGGQYTEAFF
>.|TRBV7-3|.|TRBJ2-3
TGTGCCAGCAGCCCTTCCCGGAGCACAGATACGCAGTATTTT
CASSPSRSTDTQYF
>TRBD1|TRBV18|.|TRBJ1-2
TGTGCCAGCTCACCAAACTCCGACAGGGGATTTGGCTACACCTTC
CASSPNSDRGFGYTF
>.|TRBV7-9|.|TRBJ1-1
TGTGCCAGCAGCTTAATACAGGGATCCACTGAAGCTTTCTTT
CASSLIQGSTEAFF
>TRBD2|TRBV19|.|TRBJ2-2
TGTGCCAGTAGTAACCTAGGACTAGCGGGGGGCTCGAACACCGGGGAGCTGTTTTTT
CASSNLGLAGGSNTGELFF
>.|TRBV19|.|TRBJ1-3
TGTGCCAGTAGTATGAGGGGGACGTCGAGCTCTGGAAACACCATATATTTT
CASSMRGTSSSGNTIYF
>TRBD2|TRBV5-1|.|TRBJ2-1
TGCGCCAGCAGCTTGGCCGGGGGGGCCGTCAATGAGCAGTTCTTC
CASSLAGGAVNEQFF
>.|TRBV5-1|.|TRBJ2-6
TGCGCCAGCAGCGAGGATAGTAGGGCCAACGTCCTGACTTTC
CASSEDSRANVLTF
>.|TRBV15|.|TRBJ1-2
TGTGCCACCAGCAGACACAGGGATGGCTACACCTTC
CATSRHRDGYTF
>TRBD1|TRBV23-1|.|TRBJ1-6
TGCGCCAGCAGTCAAGGACAGGTAGGGTCACCCCTCCACTTT
CASSQGQVGSPLHF
>.|TRBV5-1|.|TRBJ1-1
TGCGCCAGCAGCTCGGGAGACCTGAACACTGAAGCTTTCTTT
CASSSGDLNTEAFF
>TRBD1|TRBV18|.|TRBJ2-4
TGTGCCAGCTCACCAGATCTAATGGGACAGTGGGGCATTCAGTACTTC
CASSPDLMGQWGIQYF
>.|TRBV19|many|TRBJ1-2
TGTGCCAGTAGTATTATGGGTCAGGGAATAGATGGCTACACCTTC
CASSIMGQGIDGYTF
>TRBD1|TRBV19|.|TRBJ2-7
TGTGCCAGTGCCCTAGACAGGGGATACGAGCAGTACTTC
CASALDRGYEQYF
>TRBD1|TRBV18|.|TRBJ1-2
TGTGCCAGCTCACCAAATACAGGGGGGCAAAACTATGGCTACACCTTC
CASSPNTGGQNYGYTF
>.|TRBV5-5|.|TRBJ2-5
TGTGCCAGCAGCTTATTCGGCGGTCAAGAGACCCAGTACTTC
CASSLFGGQETQYF
>.|TRBV3-1/TRBV3-2|.|TRBJ1-1
TGTGCCAGCAGCCAAGAGGGGGCAAGCACTGAAGCTTTCTTT
CASSQEGASTEAFF
>TRBD2|TRBV10-2|.|TRBJ2-3
TGCGCCAGCAGGAAACTAGCGGAGAAAGATACAGATACGCAGTATTTT
CASRKLAEKDTDTQYF
>.|TRBV5-1|once|TRBJ1-2
TGCGCCAGCAGCTTGGGGGGAGTCCTTTGGGGCTACACCTTC
CASSLGGVLWGYTF
>.|TRBV12-3/TRBV12-4|.|TRBJ1-2
TGTGCCAGCAGTCACGAGAATTATGGCTACACCTTC
CASSHENYGYTF
>.|TRBV6-5|.|TRBJ2-7
TGTGCCAGCAGTTACGATCAGGACTACGAGCAGTACTTC
CASSYDQDYEQYF
>TRBD2|TRBV15|.|TRBJ2-1
TGTGCCACCAGCAGAGAACGGGGGGGCCTCGATGAGCAGTTCTTC
CATSRERGGLDEQFF
>.|TRBV29-1|.|TRBJ1-2
TGCAGCGTTGGGACGACAGACTATGGCTACACCTTC
CSVGTTDYGYTF
>TRBD1|TRBV27|.|TRBJ1-6
TGTGCCAGCAGTTGGGGGACAGAAAATTCACCCCTCCACTTT
CASSWGTENSPLHF
>.|TRBV2|once|TRBJ2-4
TGTGCCAGCCTTCCCACGGGACTCCGAGCCAAAAACATTCAGTACTTC
CASLPTGLRAKNIQYF
>TRBD2|TRBV28|.|TRBJ2-5
TGTGCCAGCAGTTTAGCGGGGGGCCAAGAGACCCAGTACTTC
CASSLAGGQETQYF
>TRBD1|TRBV6-1|.|TRBJ2-3
TGTGCCAGCAGTGAAGCGGGGGCAGGGGGTAGAGATACGCAGTATTTT
CASSEAGAGGRDTQYF
>.|TRBV7-2|.|TRBJ2-7
TGTGCCAGCAGCTTACAGGGTCGGGTCTACGAGCAGTACTTC
CASSLQGRVYEQYF